A single sample gave rise to the 20 T cell receptor beta chains below, sequenced in a study of blood T cell repertoires in COVID-19 (dated by TCRdb to about 2020). The library was obtained by the immunoSEQ multiplex PCR assay. Entries here come from immuneACCESS through TCRdb and include only in-frame sequences with V and J called. Some clones fail to appear in such tables; in the studies checked, an unresolved V gene covers under half of the shortfall, and the cause of the remainder is unknown. The sample records about 220,000 clones, roughly four fifths of which are singletons. The ten most abundant clones make up 5.2% of the sample. Sequencing used peripheral blood. The source is a woman in her 70s with COVID-19, enrolled during active disease.

V and J are TRBV7-2 and TRBJ1-2; possibly TRBD1 for D (5 bases). V lost 0 bases and J 4 bases, leaving 12 bases between the germline ends. Germline CDR1 and CDR2: SGHTA and FQGNSA. This CDR3 has 15 residues. DNA for the CDR3: TGTGCCAGCAGCTTAGCGCGGGGACTCCGCTATGGCTACACCTTC. Protein sequence: CASSLARGLRYGYTF.

Only one count was recorded for this clone. The chain uses TRBV3-1 (or the pseudogene TRBV3-2) and TRBJ2-3; possible D gene TRBD2, 6 bases. The CDR3 extends over 16 amino acids. Deletions cut 3 bases from V and 1 base from J, with 14 bases between. Per the germline V gene, CDR1 is LGHDT and CDR2 is YNNKEL (reference sequence). The CDR3, as DNA: TGTGCCAGCAGCCAGGACTACCCTGGGGGCACAGATACGCAGTATTTT. This sequence encodes CASSQDYPGGTDTQYF.

The CDR3 is CASSLGRDRRPPQHF. The CDR3, as DNA: TGTGCCAGCAGTTTAGGAAGGGACAGACGGCCGCCCCAGCATTTT. The chain is built from TRBV28 and TRBJ1-5; 7 nucleotides match TRBD1. The CDR3 contains 15 residues. Germline CDR1 MDHEN, CDR2 SYDVKM. Unmatched junction bases numbered 10, after V lost 2 bases and J lost 9 bases.

The genes are TRBV9 and TRBJ2-7; TRBD2 agrees at 7 bases. Germline CDR1 and CDR2: SGDLS and YYNGEE. V shed 4 bases, J shed 2 bases, and the junction held 12 bases outside the gene matches. The CDR3 runs to 16 residues. Written as DNA, the CDR3 is TGTGCCAGCAGCACGGGGGGAGGGTCAAAAACCTACGAGCAGTACTTC. It specifies CASSTGGGSKTYEQYF. Drawing the rest from reference TRBV9 and TRBJ2-7, the complete variable domain is DSGVTQTPKHLITATGQRVTLRCSPRSGDLSVYWYQQSLDQGLQFLIQYYNGEERAKGNILERFSAQQFPDLHSELNLSSLELGDSALYFCASSTGGGSKTYEQYFGPGTRLTVT.

The table lists this clone with a count of one. CDR3 nucleotides: TGTGCCTGGAGTGTTGCAGGGGGAATTCAAGAGACCCAGTACTTC. Translation gives CAWSVAGGIQETQYF. This chain uses TRBV30 with TRBJ2-5, with 7 bases lining up with TRBD1. Losses at the gene ends were 0 bases for V and 2 bases for J; bases not matched to a gene: 6. Per germline, CDR1 GTSNPN and CDR2 SVGIG (reference sequence). The CDR3 contains 15 residues.

V usage is TRBV12-3 or TRBV12-4 and J usage is TRBJ1-4, with 7 nucleotides matching TRBD1. After removal of 5 bases from V and 12 bases from J, the junction contained 6 bases not matched to a gene. The CDR3 consists of 12 residues. The chain's CDR3 is CASSPRQGQLFF. CDR3 nucleotide sequence: TGTGCCAGCAGTCCTAGACAGGGACAACTGTTTTTT.

The CDR3 nucleotides read TGTGCCAGCAGCTTTACCGGGACTAGCGGCAATGAGCAGTTCTTC. This sequence encodes CASSFTGTSGNEQFF. The chain joins TRBV7-2 to TRBJ2-1, with 11 bases aligning to TRBD2. The CDR3 totals 15 residues. V gave up 3 bases and J gave up 6 bases; unmatched junction bases: 4. Germline-derived CDR1 and CDR2 are SGHTA and FQGNSA.

V and J are TRBV7-8 and TRBJ2-1; 10 bases line up with TRBD2. The J segment lost 9 bases and the V segment lost 1 base, leaving 6 bases of the junction unmatched. CDR3 length: 15 amino acids. In germline, CDR1 is SGHVS, CDR2 FQNEAQ. The DNA of the CDR3 is TGTGCCAGCAGCTTAGTCCAGCGGGAGGGGGGTGAGCAGTTCTTC. Amino acid sequence: CASSLVQREGGEQFF.

The CDR3 sequence is CASSQAGLAGGGEQFF. In DNA, the CDR3 is TGCGCCAGCAGCCAAGCCGGACTAGCGGGAGGGGGGGAGCAGTTCTTC. The rearrangement joins TRBV4-3 to TRBJ2-1; 15 positions match TRBD2. Germline V gene sequence: CDR1 LGHNA, CDR2 YSLEER. V gave up 1 base and J gave up 10 bases; unmatched junction bases: 5. The CDR3 is 16 amino acids.

The chain carries TRBV28 and TRBJ1-1, with 12 bases lining up with TRBD1. This CDR3 region has 17 residues. V was clipped by 4 bases and J by 5 bases; unmatched bases: 11. Germline V gene sequence: CDR1 MDHEN, CDR2 SYDVKM. The CDR3 DNA reads as TGTGCCAGCAGTTCACTACCGGGACAGGGGGCGCGGACTGAAGCTTTCTTT. Amino acids: CASSSLPGQGARTEAFF.

This clone was seen a single time. The chain is built from TRBV3-1 (or the pseudogene TRBV3-2) and TRBJ1-5; D unresolved. V was cut by 1 base and J by 0 bases, with 7 bases left in between. Germline V CDR1 and CDR2: LGHDT, YNNKEL (reference sequence). The CDR3 covers 15 residues. The chain's CDR3 is CASSQGRYSNQPQHF. CDR3 bases: TGTGCCAGCAGCCAAGGGCGGTATAGCAATCAGCCCCAGCATTTT.

This clone turned up a few times. The chain joins TRBV11-2 to TRBJ1-1; D call uncertain. The CDR3 runs 13 residues. Looked up from germline, CDR1 is SGHAT and CDR2 is FQNNGV. The V end was cut by 3 bases, the J end by 4 bases, with 9 bases between. The CDR3 nucleotides are TGTGCCAGCAGCTTTCAACGGAGCACTGAAGCTTTCTTT. This codes for CASSFQRSTEAFF.

The genes are TRBV18 and TRBJ2-7, with D perhaps matching TRBD2 (7 bases). From germline, CDR1 is KGHSH and CDR2 LQKENI. V was clipped by 6 bases and J by 0 bases, with 15 bases between them. This CDR3 contains 15 residues. The CDR3 loop reads CASSPQGGVSYEQYF. For the CDR3, the DNA is TGTGCCAGCTCCCCCCAAGGGGGGGTCTCCTACGAGCAGTACTTC.

This chain joins TRBV7-9 and TRBJ2-3; 9 bases line up with TRBD1. There are 14 residues in the CDR3. Germline trimming cut 5 bases from V and 1 base from J; bases unmatched to any gene: 1. The V gene's germline CDR1 is SEHNR and CDR2 FQNEAQ (reference sequence). The CDR3 DNA follows: TGTGCCAGCAGCCGGGACAGGGGCACAGATACGCAGTATTTT. It encodes CASSRDRGTDTQYF.

J is TRBJ1-1 and V is TRBV28; 8 bases align to TRBD1. Germline CDR1 reads MDHEN; CDR2 reads SYDVKM. V trimming: 8 bases; J trimming: 1 base; junction bases outside the gene matches: 15. The CDR3 runs 17 residues. The CDR3 bases are TGTGCCAGCCTTACCCTTGGACAGGGCAGTGCGAACACTGAAGCTTTCTTT. Translated: CASLTLGQGSANTEAFF.

As regards this clone: Distinct nucleotide sequences in the sample also encode this CDR3. V usage is TRBV30 and J usage is TRBJ1-2; 9 nucleotides match TRBD1. This CDR3 is 13 amino acids long. After removal of 3 bases from V and 4 bases from J, the junction contained 3 bases not matched to a gene. In germline, CDR1 is GTSNPN, CDR2 SVGIG (reference sequence). The chain's CDR3 is CAWSGDRVYGYTF. CDR3 nucleotides: TGTGCCTGGAGCGGGGACAGGGTCTATGGCTACACCTTC. The variable domain in full, with the rest retrieved from reference TRBV30 and TRBJ1-2, is SQTIHQWPATLVQPVGSPLSLECTVEGTSNPNLYWYRQAAGRGLQLLFYSVGIGQISSEVPQNLSASRPQDRQFILSSKKLLLSDSGFYLCAWSGDRVYGYTFGSGTRLTVV.

The rearrangement uses TRBV7-9 and TRBJ1-2, with D possibly matching TRBD1 (6 bases). Germline V lookup: CDR1 SEHNR, CDR2 FQNEAQ (reference sequence). There are 15 residues in the CDR3. Trimming pared 5 bases from V and 4 bases from J, leaving 17 bases between. The CDR3 DNA follows: TGTGCCAGCAGCACCCGAACAGGGATCGGCTATGGCTACACCTTC. Amino acid sequence: CASSTRTGIGYGYTF.

The chain joins TRBV29-1 to TRBJ2-2, with D perhaps TRBD2 (5 bases). The V gene's germline CDR1 is SQVTM and CDR2 ANQGSEA. The CDR3 length is 14 residues. The V gene lost 6 bases and the J gene lost 5 bases, with 16 bases spanning the gap. The CDR3 loop reads CSVPRREWTGELFF. The CDR3 DNA reads as TGCAGCGTGCCCCGAAGGGAGTGGACCGGGGAGCTGTTTTTT.

The chain uses TRBV28 and TRBJ2-1; 9 bases are shared with TRBD1. The junction had 8 bases not matched to a gene; V was cut back by 5 bases and J by 3 bases. CDR1 MDHEN and CDR2 SYDVKM come from the germline V gene. This CDR3 has 16 amino acids. The CDR3 DNA is TGTGCCAGCAGTCCCTCGACAGGGGGAGGCTACAATGAGCAGTTCTTC. This encodes CASSPSTGGGYNEQFF.

The chain couples TRBV28 to TRBJ1-2; D might be TRBD1 (6 bases). Between the trimmed V and J ends, which lost 5 bases and 5 bases, there was a span of 18 bases. This CDR3 has 15 amino acids. CDR1 and CDR2 (germline): MDHEN, SYDVKM. CDR3 protein: CASSLDQRTAYGYTF. The DNA of the CDR3 is TGTGCCAGCAGTCTCGATCAACGGACAGCTTATGGCTACACCTTC.